In its sample, the clone carrying this T cell receptor beta chain was seen many times. Antigen: not known. The sample originates from a study of early T cells in non-severe SARS-CoV-2 infection. Notes on the study in general: VDJdb matches were skewed toward anti-spike CD8 T cell responses.

V lost 5 bases and J lost 3; bases outside the gene matches: 8. CDR3 length: 16 residues. Germline V CDR1 and CDR2: MNHEY, SVGAGI. Unique molecular identifiers (one per individual cDNA molecule) were attached. TCRdb analysed the 5' RACE reads with MiXCR anew, one entry per CDR3 protein. The repertoire holds tens of thousands of distinct CDR3 sequences, with around 6.6% as singletons. The genes are TRBV6-5 and TRBJ2-4, with TRBD2 identical over 9 bases. The clonotype was recovered from an adult who was a healthcare worker with PCR-confirmed SARS-CoV-2 infection or an uninfected control (not recorded which). What was sequenced was whole blood. DNA for the CDR3: TGTGCCAGCAGTGAAGCACTAGCGGGCCACAAAAACATTCAGTACTTC. This codes for CASSEALAGHKNIQYF.